The 3 T cell receptor beta chains given below trace back to one sample, sequenced in a study of early T cells in non-severe SARS-CoV-2 infection. TCRdb analysed the 5' RACE reads with MiXCR anew, one entry per CDR3 protein. The sample has tens of thousands of distinct CDR3 sequences; 5.5% to 7.5% are singletons. Sequencing was done on a sample of whole blood. These receptors all come from an adult who was a healthcare worker with PCR-confirmed SARS-CoV-2 infection or an uninfected control (not recorded which).

The chain uses TRBV6-2 or TRBV6-3 and TRBJ2-2; perhaps TRBD2 as D (5 bases). This CDR3 is built from 14 residues. The germline CDR1 and CDR2 sequences are MNHEY and SVGEGT. V lost 7 bases and J lost 1, with 10 bases in between. In nucleotides, the CDR3 is TGTGCCAGCAAGGGCGGGCTGAACACCGGGGAGCTGTTTTTT. It encodes CASKGGLNTGELFF.

The chain couples TRBV5-1 to TRBJ1-4; D is possibly TRBD1 (5 bases). Looked up from germline, CDR1 is SGHRS and CDR2 is YFSETQ. This CDR3 contains 14 residues. Trimming pared 0 bases from V and 5 bases from J, leaving 8 bases between. The CDR3 region is CASSLAGHNEKLFF. CDR3 bases: TGCGCCAGCAGCTTGGCGGGGCACAATGAAAAACTGTTTTTT.

This clonotype was seen ten or more times. V usage is TRBV5-4 and J usage is TRBJ2-2; D possibly corresponds to TRBD1 (5 bases). The CDR3 covers 14 residues. Germline V lookup: CDR1 SGHNT, CDR2 YYREEE (reference sequence). The V end lost 4 bases, the J end lost 2 bases, and 9 bases lay between the germline ends. Here the CDR3 DNA reads TGTGCCAGCAGCCGACAGAGAAACACCGGGGAGCTGTTTTTT. Translation gives CASSRQRNTGELFF.